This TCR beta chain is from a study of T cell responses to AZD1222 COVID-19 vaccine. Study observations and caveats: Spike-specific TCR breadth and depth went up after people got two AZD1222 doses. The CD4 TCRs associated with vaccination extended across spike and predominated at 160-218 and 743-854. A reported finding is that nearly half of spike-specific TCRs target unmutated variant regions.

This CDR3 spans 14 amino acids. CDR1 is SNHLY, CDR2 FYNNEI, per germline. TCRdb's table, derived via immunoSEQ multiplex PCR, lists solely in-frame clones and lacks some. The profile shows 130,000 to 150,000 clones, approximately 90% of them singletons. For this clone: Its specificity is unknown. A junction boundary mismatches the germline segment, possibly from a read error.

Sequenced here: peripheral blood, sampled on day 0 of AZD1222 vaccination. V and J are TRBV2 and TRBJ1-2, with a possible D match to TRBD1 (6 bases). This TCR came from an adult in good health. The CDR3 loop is CASSEDRTNYGYTF. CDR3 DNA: TGTGCCAGCAGCGAAGACAGGACTAACTATGGCTACACCTTC. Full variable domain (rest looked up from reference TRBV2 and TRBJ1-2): EPEVTQTPSHQVTQMGQEVILRCVPISNHLYFYWYRQILGQKVEFLVSFYNNEISEKSEIFDDQFSVERPDGSNFTLKIRSTKLEDSAMYFCASSEDRTNYGYTFGSGTRLTVV.